Presented here are 25 T cell receptor beta chains from one specimen sequenced in a study of shared T cell receptors in the human thymus. Data came from immunoSEQ multiplex PCR; TCRdb stores just in-frame clones and leaves some out. The sample comprises roughly 660,000 clones, over 75% of which are singletons, and 0.01% rests with the top ten. The sample also formed part of further work on human thymus T cells.

The sample comprised thymocytes. These receptors all stem from a boy in the first two years of life with a congenital heart defect.

The genes are TRBV25-1 and TRBJ2-1; 10 nucleotides line up with TRBD2. Trimming cost V 6 bases and J 0 bases; bases outside gene matches: 8. Germline CDR1 reads MGHDK; CDR2 reads SYGVNS. This CDR3 spans 17 amino acids. CDR3 nucleotide sequence: TGTGCCAGCAGACACGGAGCGGGAGGGAACTCCTACAATGAGCAGTTCTTC. Its protein is CASRHGAGGNSYNEQFF.

J is TRBJ2-1 and V is TRBV19; no reliable D call. Trimming cost V 3 bases and J 7 bases, with 10 bases left between them. This CDR3 region has 13 residues. From germline, CDR1 is LNHDA and CDR2 SQIVND (reference sequence). The CDR3 protein is CASSIVPGNEQFF. The CDR3, as DNA: TGTGCCAGTAGTATCGTACCCGGGAATGAGCAGTTCTTC.

The V and J genes are TRBV7-8 and TRBJ2-5; D might be TRBD1 (6 bases). V lost 2 bases and J 4 bases, leaving 8 bases between the germline ends. CDR3 size: 13 residues. Germline CDR1 reads SGHVS; CDR2 reads FQNEAQ. CDR3 sequence (DNA): TGTGCCAGCAGCTTACGAGGGGGAGAGACCCAGTACTTC. Amino acids: CASSLRGGETQYF.

The chain carries TRBV7-8 and TRBJ1-5; 10 positions agree with TRBD1. Germline CDR1 SGHVS, CDR2 FQNEAQ. The CDR3 contains 16 residues. The V segment lost 1 base and the J segment 6 bases; nucleotides outside the gene matches: 6. The CDR3 sequence is CASSLVGGDRGQPQHF. The CDR3 nucleotides are TGTGCCAGCAGCTTAGTAGGGGGGGACAGGGGTCAGCCCCAGCATTTT.

This clone was recorded once. DNA for the CDR3: TGTGCCAGCAGCCAATCTGATAGCGGGAGGCCGAGCTCCTACGAGCAGTACTTC. This gives the protein CASSQSDSGRPSSYEQYF. The chain combines TRBV16 with TRBJ2-7; 10 bases match TRBD2. Looked up from germline, CDR1 is KGHSY and CDR2 is FQNENV. V lost 0 bases, J lost 0 bases, and 8 bases stayed unmatched. CDR3 size: 18 residues.

This chain connects TRBV5-5 to TRBJ2-7; unclear D gene. This CDR3 is built from 15 residues. Trimming shortened V by 1 base and J by 1 base, and 12 bases separated the two germline ends. Germline V CDR1 and CDR2: SGHKS, YYEKEE (reference sequence). The CDR3 DNA reads TGTGCCAGCAGCTTGCCGGGTCACTCTTCCTACGAGCAGTACTTC. Amino acids: CASSLPGHSSYEQYF.

V gene TRBV6-1 combines with J gene TRBJ2-1; D gene uncertain. Looked up from germline, CDR1 is MNHNS and CDR2 is SASEGT. Between the trimmed V and J ends, which lost 1 base and 1 base, there was a span of 11 bases. The CDR3 extends over 16 amino acids. The CDR3: CASSEGSSPSYNEQFF. The CDR3 DNA is TGTGCCAGCAGTGAAGGAAGTAGCCCATCCTACAATGAGCAGTTCTTC.

This clone was seen just once. The gene calls are TRBV28 and TRBJ2-7; TRBD1 aligns across 9 bases. Germline V gives CDR1 MDHEN, CDR2 SYDVKM. CDR3 length equals 13 residues. V lost 3 bases and J lost 6; bases outside the gene matches: 3. CDR3 coding DNA: TGTGCCAGCAGTTTTGGGACAGGGAGCGAGCAGTACTTC. Protein product: CASSFGTGSEQYF. The full variable domain, completed using reference TRBV28 and TRBJ2-7, is DVKVTQSSRYLVKRTGEKVFLECVQDMDHENMFWYRQDPGLGLRLIYFSYDVKMKEKGDIPEGYSVSREKKERFSLILESASTNQTSMYLCASSFGTGSEQYFGPGTRLTVT.

This sequence joins TRBV5-6 and TRBJ2-4, with TRBD2 matching 12 bases. Unmatched junction bases numbered 16, after V lost 3 bases and J lost 9 bases. The CDR3 runs 18 residues. Looked up from germline, CDR1 is SGHDT and CDR2 is YYEEEE. As DNA, the CDR3 is TGTGCCAGCAGCTCGGGGGGGCGACTAGCGGGAGAGAGCGGCATTCAGTACTTC. Amino acids: CASSSGGRLAGESGIQYF.

The chain recombines TRBV28 with TRBJ2-7, with D hard to call. CDR3 size: 11 residues. CDR1 is MDHEN, CDR2 SYDVKM, per germline. Trimming left V 5 bases short and J 3 bases short, with 5 bases between. CDR3 sequence: CASSLGYEQYF. CDR3 coding DNA: TGTGCCAGCAGTCTCGGCTACGAGCAGTACTTC.

V is TRBV11-2 and J is TRBJ2-7; 7 nucleotides agree with TRBD2. This CDR3 spans 19 amino acids. CDR1 is SGHAT, CDR2 FQNNGV, per germline. V gave up 0 bases and J gave up 2 bases; unmatched junction bases: 16. The CDR3 DNA sequence: TGTGCCAGCAGCTTAGAGGGGGGGAGCGGATTGGAGGTCCCCTACGAGCAGTACTTC. It yields the protein CASSLEGGSGLEVPYEQYF.

The chain uses TRBV28 and TRBJ1-5, with D maybe TRBD1 (6 bases). CDR1 and CDR2 (germline): MDHEN, SYDVKM. The CDR3 length is 17 residues. With 3 bases removed from V and 0 bases from J, the gap between germline ends came to 15 bases. The CDR3 DNA reads TGTGCCAGCAGTTTTTTCAGGGGCTTAACTAGCAATCAGCCCCAGCATTTT. It codes for CASSFFRGLTSNQPQHF.

V usage is TRBV9 and J usage is TRBJ2-5; 11 bases align to TRBD2. Trimming removed 0 bases from V and 1 base from J; junction bases left unmatched: 20. The germline CDR1 and CDR2 sequences are SGDLS and YYNGEE. This CDR3 spans 22 amino acids. As DNA, the CDR3 is TGTGCCAGCAGCGTAGCAGTAGCGGGAGGGCCCCTAGCTTATTTCTTCCAAGAGACCCAGTACTTC. Amino acids: CASSVAVAGGPLAYFFQETQYF.

The genes are TRBV11-1 and TRBJ2-7; TRBD2 agrees at 10 bases. The J segment lost 3 bases and the V segment lost 5 bases, leaving 16 bases of the junction unmatched. Germline CDR1 reads SGHAT; CDR2 reads FQDESV (reference sequence). This CDR3 has 18 residues. This chain's CDR3 is CASSHGGPLLAGYYEQYF. The CDR3, as DNA: TGTGCCAGCAGCCATGGGGGACCTCTACTAGCGGGGTACTACGAGCAGTACTTC.

The chain is built from TRBV2 and TRBJ1-2; the match to TRBD1 covers 8 bases. This CDR3 is built from 16 residues. From germline, CDR1 is SNHLY and CDR2 FYNNEI. The V segment lost 3 bases and the J segment 1 base; nucleotides outside the gene matches: 7. CDR3 sequence (DNA): TGTGCCAGCAGTGAGTGGGACAGGCGAATTAACTATGGCTACACCTTC. Residues: CASSEWDRRINYGYTF.

This chain uses TRBV15 with TRBJ2-7; 8 bases align to TRBD2. Germline loops: CDR1 LNHNV, CDR2 YYDKDF (reference sequence). V was pared by 4 bases and J by 4 bases, with 6 bases of the junction left unmatched. The CDR3 is made up of 14 amino acids. CDR3: CATSKGLEGYEQYF. In nucleotides, the CDR3 is TGTGCCACCAGCAAGGGACTAGAGGGTTACGAGCAGTACTTC.

This clone occurred once. V gene TRBV4-3 combines with J gene TRBJ2-3, with D possibly matching TRBD2 (6 bases). The V and J ends lost 3 bases and 0 bases respectively, with 31 bases between them. Germline V gene sequence: CDR1 LGHNA, CDR2 YSLEER. The CDR3 sequence is 22 residues long. The CDR3 DNA reads TGCGCCAGCAGCCAGGGTGGTGGGGTTCGGGGGAAAGGGAGCCCTAGCACAGATACGCAGTATTTT. Residues: CASSQGGGVRGKGSPSTDTQYF.

This clone was counted between two and nine times. The gene calls are TRBV5-4 and TRBJ2-1, with TRBD1 matching over 9 bases. The V and J ends lost 4 bases and 8 bases, in that order; junction bases with no gene match: 22. The germline V gene has CDR1 SGHNT and CDR2 YYREEE (reference sequence). The CDR3 consists of 19 residues. DNA of the CDR3: TGTGCCAGCAGCCATGTAGGGCTCGAGGACCTACGACAGGGGGATGAGCAGTTCTTC. Its protein product is CASSHVGLEDLRQGDEQFF.

The chain links TRBV19 to TRBJ2-5; D might be TRBD2 (5 bases). There are 15 residues in the CDR3. In germline, CDR1 is LNHDA, CDR2 SQIVND (reference sequence). Deletions cut 2 bases from V and 1 base from J, with 11 bases between. CDR3 protein: CASSIQLDPQETQYF. In nucleotides, the CDR3 is TGTGCCAGTAGTATACAACTAGACCCCCAAGAGACCCAGTACTTC.

This clone has just a few counts. The rearrangement joins TRBV11-2 to TRBJ2-6; 8 nucleotides line up with TRBD1. The germline V gene encodes CDR1 SGHAT and CDR2 FQNNGV. The CDR3 length is 15 residues. V trimming: 7 bases; J trimming: 5 bases; junction bases outside the gene matches: 7. The CDR3: CASKQRQGRANVLTF. The CDR3 DNA reads TGTGCCAGCAAACAAAGACAGGGGAGGGCCAACGTCCTGACTTTC.

The chain couples TRBV9 to TRBJ2-1; D not certain. The germline gives CDR1 SGDLS, CDR2 YYNGEE. The CDR3 is 12 amino acids. The V and J ends lost 0 bases and 4 bases respectively, with 2 bases between them. CDR3 sequence reads: CASSVAYNEQFF. CDR3 in DNA: TGTGCCAGCAGCGTAGCATACAATGAGCAGTTCTTC.

The chain is built from TRBV29-1 and TRBJ1-1; no clear D. Trimming removed 3 bases from V and 11 bases from J, with 13 bases in between. The CDR3 contains 11 residues. Germline CDR1 reads SQVTM; CDR2 reads ANQGSEA. The CDR3 nucleotides are TGCAGCGTTGAGGCGGGGAGGAAGGCTTTCTTT. This translates into CSVEAGRKAFF.

The genes are TRBV11-1 and TRBJ2-3; a weak D match, TRBD1 (5 bases). Germline V gene sequence: CDR1 SGHAT, CDR2 FQDESV (reference sequence). The CDR3 is 12 amino acids. V was cut by 7 bases and J by 7 bases, with 12 bases left in between. The CDR3 spells CASKGSSYTQYF. The CDR3 DNA reads TGTGCCAGCAAGGGGTCGTCGTATACGCAGTATTTT.

The V call is TRBV9, the J call TRBJ2-5, with D unresolved. The CDR3 is 14 amino acids. Germline CDR1 and CDR2: SGDLS and YYNGEE. Trimming cost V 1 base and J 4 bases, with 11 bases left between them. The CDR3 region is CASSVFPRGETQYF. For the CDR3, the DNA is TGTGCCAGCAGCGTATTTCCCCGAGGAGAGACCCAGTACTTC.

The chain is built from TRBV28 and TRBJ2-2; 7 nucleotides agree with TRBD1. The CDR3 runs to 16 residues. Germline CDR1 is MDHEN and CDR2 is SYDVKM. After removal of 8 bases from V and 2 bases from J, the junction contained 11 bases not matched to a gene. The CDR3 protein is CASRPDRDSNTGELFF. The CDR3 region has the DNA TGTGCCAGCCGACCAGACCGGGACAGTAACACCGGGGAGCTGTTTTTT.